This entry features one T cell receptor beta chain sequence. Its antigen is still unknown. This specimen belongs to a study of T cell responses to AZD1222 COVID-19 vaccine. Findings of the study overall: Unmutated variant regions reportedly attract nearly half of all spike-specific TCRs. With dominance at 160-218 and 743-854, vaccine-associated CD4 TCRs spanned spike.

Second-dose intervals of approximately 4 or approximately 12 weeks were pooled. TCRdb's table, derived via immunoSEQ multiplex PCR, lists solely in-frame clones and lacks some. The table has more than 90,000 clones, roughly 84% seen once; the top ten hold roughly 15%. The material sequenced was peripheral blood, taken 28 days after the second AZD1222 dose. The TCR originated in an adult who received the AZD1222 COVID-19 vaccine.

CDR3 in DNA: TGTGCCAGCAGTTTTAGTTTCGGCGGGTTTCAGCCCCAGCATTTT. Its protein is CASSFSFGGFQPQHF. V usage is TRBV27 and J usage is TRBJ1-5, with D hard to call. Germline assignment: CDR1 MNHEY and CDR2 SMNVEV (reference sequence). Trimming took 3 bases from V and 6 from J, leaving 15 bases between them. The CDR3 covers 15 residues.